A single T cell receptor beta chain is shown here with its context. With 6 bases removed from V and 2 bases from J, the gap between germline ends came to 12 bases. The CDR3 covers 13 residues. CDR1 is SGHRS and CDR2 is YFSETQ in the germline V gene. The entry originates in a study of patients and donors after allogeneic stem cell transplantation. Each CDR3 protein is one row after TCRdb ran MiXCR on the RT-PCR reads. Counted here are 20,000 or so distinct CDR3 sequences, around 28% occurring once; the ten biggest clones make up more than 45%. This receptor was obtained from a human donor who was either an allogeneic HSCT recipient or a stem cell or donor lymphocyte infusion donor (not recorded which). It is not recorded whose cells these are; they may come from a transplant donor. Material: blood, either unsorted or a sorted T cell fraction (not recorded which). V usage is TRBV5-1 and J usage is TRBJ2-7, with D unclear. CDR3 sequence (DNA): TGCGCCAGCACGGAGAACCCACCCTACGAGCAGTACTTC. It yields the protein CASTENPPYEQYF.